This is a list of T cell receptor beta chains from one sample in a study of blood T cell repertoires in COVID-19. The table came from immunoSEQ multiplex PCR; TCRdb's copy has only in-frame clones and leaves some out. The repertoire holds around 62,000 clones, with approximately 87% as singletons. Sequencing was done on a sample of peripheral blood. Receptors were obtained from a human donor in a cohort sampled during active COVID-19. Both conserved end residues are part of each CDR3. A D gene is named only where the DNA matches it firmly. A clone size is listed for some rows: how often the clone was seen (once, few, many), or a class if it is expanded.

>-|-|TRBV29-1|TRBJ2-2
CSVLRGRGGELFF
TGCAGCGTTCTAAGGGGGCGGGGCGGGGAGCTGTTTTTT
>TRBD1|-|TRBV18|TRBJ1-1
CASSPRGQGALGTEAFF
TGTGCCAGCTCACCGCGCGGACAGGGGGCATTAGGTACTGAAGCTTTCTTT
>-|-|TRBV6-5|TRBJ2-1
CASIRSSYNEQFF
TGTGCCAGCATCAGATCCTCCTACAATGAGCAGTTCTTC
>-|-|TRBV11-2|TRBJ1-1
CASSLDSYEAFF
TGTGCCAGCAGCTTAGATAGCTATGAAGCTTTCTTT
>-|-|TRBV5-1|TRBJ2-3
CASSLVGYGTDTQYF
TGCGCCAGCAGCTTGGTCGGGTATGGCACAGATACGCAGTATTTT
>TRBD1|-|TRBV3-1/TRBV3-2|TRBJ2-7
CASSQGSRGPSYEQYF
TGTGCCAGCAGCCAAGGTAGTAGGGGGCCCTCCTACGAGCAGTACTTC
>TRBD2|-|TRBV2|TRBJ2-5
CASSTGSSGGAGETQYF
TGTGCCAGCAGTACGGGGTCTAGCGGGGGGGCTGGAGAGACCCAGTACTTC
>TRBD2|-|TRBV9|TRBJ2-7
CASSVGTSGSWQYF
TGTGCCAGCAGCGTCGGGACTAGCGGGAGTTGGCAGTACTTC
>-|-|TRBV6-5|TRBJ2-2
CASSYRAGRTGELFF
TGTGCCAGCAGTTACAGGGCAGGGCGCACCGGGGAGCTGTTTTTT
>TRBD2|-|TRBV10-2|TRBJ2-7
CASSDIAGDYEQYF
TGCGCCAGCAGTGATATAGCGGGAGATTACGAGCAGTACTTC
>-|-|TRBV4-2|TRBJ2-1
CASSQTDVRETGNEQFF
TGTGCCAGCAGCCAGACGGATGTCAGGGAAACAGGCAATGAGCAGTTCTTC
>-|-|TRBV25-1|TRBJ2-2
CASSEYEGGHGELFF
TGTGCCAGCAGTGAATATGAAGGGGGTCACGGGGAGCTGTTTTTT
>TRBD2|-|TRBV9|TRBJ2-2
CASRTSGSAGELFF
TGTGCCAGCAGAACTAGCGGGAGTGCCGGGGAGCTGTTTTTT
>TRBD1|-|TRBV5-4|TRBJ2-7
CASRSGQGYEQYF
TGTGCCAGCAGGTCGGGACAGGGCTACGAGCAGTACTTC
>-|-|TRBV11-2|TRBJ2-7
CASTTSGIRFPYEQYF
TGTGCCAGCACCACGTCCGGGATACGATTCCCCTACGAGCAGTACTTC
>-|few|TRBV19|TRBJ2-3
CASSILGGATDTQYF
TGTGCCAGTAGTATACTCGGGGGAGCCACAGATACGCAGTATTTT
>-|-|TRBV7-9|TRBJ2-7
CASSLRDTSYEQYF
TGTGCCAGCAGCTTAAGGGACACCTCCTACGAGCAGTACTTC
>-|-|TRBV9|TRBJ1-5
CASSSGGNQPQHF
TGTGCCAGCAGCTCCGGGGGCAATCAGCCCCAGCATTTT
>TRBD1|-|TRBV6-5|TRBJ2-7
CASSYLGQGADEQYF
TGTGCCAGCAGTTACTTAGGACAGGGGGCGGACGAGCAGTACTTC
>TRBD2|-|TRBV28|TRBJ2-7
CASSLNGLVLGEQYF
TGTGCCAGCAGTTTAAATGGACTAGTCCTTGGCGAGCAGTACTTC
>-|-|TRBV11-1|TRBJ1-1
CASSLVGPNTEAFF
TGTGCCAGCAGCCTGGTGGGGCCGAACACTGAAGCTTTCTTT
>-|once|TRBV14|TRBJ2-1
CASSPPLVNEQFF
TGTGCCAGCAGCCCGCCACTAGTAAACGAGCAGTTCTTC
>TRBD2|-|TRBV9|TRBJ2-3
CASSVGTSGYTDTQYF
TGTGCCAGCAGCGTTGGGACTAGCGGGTACACAGATACGCAGTATTTT
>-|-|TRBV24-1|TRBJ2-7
CATSDTGTPYEQYF
TGTGCCACCAGTGACACCGGGACACCCTACGAGCAGTACTTC
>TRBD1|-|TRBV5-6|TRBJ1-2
CASSLGQGNYGYTF
TGTGCCAGCAGCTTGGGACAGGGGAACTATGGCTACACCTTC
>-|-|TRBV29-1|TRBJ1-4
CSVLIGGVGKLFF
TGCAGCGTGCTTATTGGGGGGGTTGGAAAACTGTTTTTT
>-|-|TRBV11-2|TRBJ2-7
CASTLGRYGGPSYEQYF
TGTGCCAGCACCCTAGGGAGGTACGGGGGGCCGTCCTACGAGCAGTACTTC
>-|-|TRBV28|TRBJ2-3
CASRSQGRADTQYF
TGTGCCAGCCGATCACAGGGAAGGGCAGATACGCAGTATTTT
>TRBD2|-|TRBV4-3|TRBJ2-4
CASSQGDGRDIQYF
TGCGCCAGCAGCCAAGGGGACGGGAGGGACATTCAGTACTTC
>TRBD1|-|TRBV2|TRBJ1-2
CASTGGEFYGYTF
TGTGCCAGCACAGGGGGCGAATTCTACGGCTACACCTTC
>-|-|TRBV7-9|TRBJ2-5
CASSRIVLVGIQETQYF
TGTGCCAGCAGCAGAATCGTATTGGTCGGGATTCAAGAGACCCAGTACTTC
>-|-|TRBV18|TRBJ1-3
CASSGGGAESSGNTIYF
TGTGCCAGCTCCGGCGGAGGGGCCGAATCCTCTGGAAACACCATATATTTT
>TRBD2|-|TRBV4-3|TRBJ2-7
CASSQAGGGEQYF
TGCGCCAGCAGCCAAGCGGGGGGTGGCGAGCAGTACTTC
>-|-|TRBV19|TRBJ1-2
CASSNGGNYGDGYTF
TGTGCCAGTAGTAACGGAGGGAACTATGGGGATGGCTACACCTTC
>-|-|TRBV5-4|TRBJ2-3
CASSSTTDTQYF
TGTGCCAGCAGCTCGACAACAGATACGCAGTATTTT
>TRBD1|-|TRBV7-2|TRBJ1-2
CASSSRTGNGYTF
TGTGCCAGCAGCTCCCGGACAGGGAACGGCTACACCTTC
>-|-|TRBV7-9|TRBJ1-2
CASSASHYGYTF
TGTGCCAGCAGCGCTAGCCACTATGGCTACACCTTC
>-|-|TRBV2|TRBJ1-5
CASVQGFSQPQHF
TGTGCCAGCGTACAGGGATTTAGCCAGCCCCAGCATTTT
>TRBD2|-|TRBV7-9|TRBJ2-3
CASSSFYSGGGDTQYF
TGTGCCAGCAGCTCCTTCTATAGCGGGGGAGGGGATACGCAGTATTTT
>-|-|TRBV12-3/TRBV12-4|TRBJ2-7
CASSPGKTGEQYF
TGTGCCAGCAGTCCAGGGAAGACGGGCGAGCAGTACTTC
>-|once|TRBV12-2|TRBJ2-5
CASRTGEGLAFNPGETQYF
TGTGCAAGTCGCACAGGGGAGGGACTAGCATTCAACCCGGGGGAGACCCAGTACTTC
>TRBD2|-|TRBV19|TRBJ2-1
CASSIAPSGVSYNEQFF
TGTGCCAGTAGTATAGCCCCTAGCGGGGTCTCCTACAATGAGCAGTTCTTC
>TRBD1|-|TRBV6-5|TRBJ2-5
CASTGQGALQETQYF
TGTGCCAGCACCGGACAGGGGGCACTCCAAGAGACCCAGTACTTC
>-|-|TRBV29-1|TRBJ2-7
CSVVGPDGEYEQYF
TGCAGCGTCGTCGGACCAGACGGGGAATACGAGCAGTACTTC
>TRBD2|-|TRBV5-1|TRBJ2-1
CASSYLLSGGAYNEQFF
TGCGCCAGCAGCTACCTTCTCAGCGGGGGGGCCTACAATGAGCAGTTCTTC
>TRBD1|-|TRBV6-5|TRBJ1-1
CASSYSNRGHTEAFF
TGTGCCAGCAGTTACAGTAACAGGGGGCACACTGAAGCTTTCTTT
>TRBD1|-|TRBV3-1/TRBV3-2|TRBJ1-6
CASSSWTGHSPLHF
TGTGCCAGCAGCTCCTGGACAGGGCATTCACCCCTCCACTTT
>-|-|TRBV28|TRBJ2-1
CASSLMSSYNEQFF
TGTGCCAGCAGTTTAATGAGCTCCTACAATGAGCAGTTCTTC